This TCR beta chain was obtained from a study of T cells in Graves' hyperthyroidism and ophthalmopathy. Study-wide points: Classification by a 13 V-J model distinguished ophthalmopathy from stable hyperthyroidism.

Hyperthyroidism was newly diagnosed in patients aged 18 to 65 (duration under 2 months). Out of more than 8 ml of fresh peripheral blood came the PBMCs. This clonotype was observed a handful of times. No antigen is known for it. J was trimmed by 3 bases and V by 1 base; bases with no gene match: 6. The CDR3 covers 15 residues. Germline values: CDR1 SGHKS, CDR2 YYEKEE (reference sequence). TCR beta CDR3 sequences were amplified from RNA transcripts. A set of HTBI primers served as the primers for a first-round RT-PCR of the TCR CDR3. One entry per CDR3 protein, called by TCRdb with MiXCR from the multiplex PCR reads. This sample yields about 250,000 distinct CDR3 sequences, of which 12% to 15% are seen a single time; 30% to 35% belongs to the top ten.

The sequence was obtained from a woman between 45 and 60 years old with Graves' hyperthyroidism that later progressed to Graves' ophthalmopathy. The V gene is TRBV5-5, the J gene TRBJ2-7; 8 bases match TRBD2. Sequencing was done on a sample of blood. The CDR3 sequence: CASSLTSGEVYEQYF. The CDR3 DNA sequence: TGTGCCAGCAGCTTGACTAGCGGAGAAGTCTACGAGCAGTACTTC.